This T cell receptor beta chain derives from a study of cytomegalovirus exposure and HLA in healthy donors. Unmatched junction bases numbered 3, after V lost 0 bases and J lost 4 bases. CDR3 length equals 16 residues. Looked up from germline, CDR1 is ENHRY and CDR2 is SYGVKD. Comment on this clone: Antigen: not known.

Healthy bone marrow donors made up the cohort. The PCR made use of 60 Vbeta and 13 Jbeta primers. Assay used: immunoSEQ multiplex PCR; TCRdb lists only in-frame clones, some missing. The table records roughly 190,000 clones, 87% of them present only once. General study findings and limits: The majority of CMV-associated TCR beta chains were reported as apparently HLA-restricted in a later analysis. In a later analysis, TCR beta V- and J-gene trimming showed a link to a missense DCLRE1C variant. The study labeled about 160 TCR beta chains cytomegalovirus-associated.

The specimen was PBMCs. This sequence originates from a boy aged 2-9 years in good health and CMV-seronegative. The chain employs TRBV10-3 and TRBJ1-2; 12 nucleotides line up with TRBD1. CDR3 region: CAISESKGQGAYGYTF. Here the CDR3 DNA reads TGTGCCATCAGTGAGTCTAAGGGACAGGGGGCCTATGGCTACACCTTC.